The 8 T cell receptor beta chains given below trace back to one sample, sequenced in a study of T cell responses to AZD1222 COVID-19 vaccine. Here immunoSEQ multiplex PCR was the method, and the copy in TCRdb shows in-frame clones only, minus some. The table shows 89,000 or so clones, with approximately 90% occurring only once. Sequencing was performed on peripheral blood, taken 28 days after the second AZD1222 dose. Receptor source: an adult who received the AZD1222 COVID-19 vaccine.

The chain couples TRBV29-1 to TRBJ2-2, with 7 bases matching TRBD1. V lost 8 bases and J lost 7; bases outside the gene matches: 16. CDR3 length equals 15 residues. Germline V CDR1 and CDR2: SQVTM, ANQGSEA. The CDR3 DNA follows: TGCAGCACACTCTCAGGGGGTATAAGAGTCGGGGAGCTGTTTTTT. Protein sequence: CSTLSGGIRVGELFF.

The chain employs TRBV5-5 and TRBJ1-1, with 10 positions matching TRBD1. The V gene end was trimmed by 4 bases and the J gene end by 0 bases; junction bases not matched to a gene: 6. Germline V gives CDR1 SGHKS, CDR2 YYEKEE (reference sequence). This CDR3 spans 16 amino acids. The CDR3 DNA sequence: TGTGCCAGCAGCGCCCGACAGGGGGCCCTGAACACTGAAGCTTTCTTT. Protein: CASSARQGALNTEAFF.

The V gene is TRBV9, the J gene TRBJ1-3; D perhaps matches TRBD1 (6 bases). This CDR3 is 16 amino acids long. The V and J ends lost 4 bases and 0 bases respectively, with 14 bases between them. CDR1 is SGDLS and CDR2 is YYNGEE in the germline V gene. The CDR3 region has the DNA TGTGCCAGCAGCCCCGGGGGCATTCGCTCTGGAAACACCATATATTTT. Protein sequence: CASSPGGIRSGNTIYF.

Only a few counts were recorded for this clone. V gene TRBV4-2 combines with J gene TRBJ2-1; 7 bases are shared with TRBD1. V lost 0 bases and J lost 0; bases outside the gene matches: 14. The CDR3 sequence is 20 residues long. Germline V CDR1 and CDR2: LGHNA, YNFKEQ. The CDR3: CASSQEGGRGGGSSYNEQFF. The CDR3, as DNA: TGTGCCAGCAGCCAAGAAGGTGGTAGAGGGGGCGGAAGCTCCTACAATGAGCAGTTCTTC.

The chain uses TRBV7-7 and TRBJ2-7; 10 bases are shared with TRBD2. Germline assignment: CDR1 SSHAT and CDR2 FNYEAQ (reference sequence). Trimming removed 6 bases from V and 3 bases from J; junction bases left unmatched: 14. The CDR3 runs 17 residues. In nucleotides, the CDR3 is TGTGCCAGCAGACAAGGGCCTAGCGGGAGTTTTGACTACGAGCAGTACTTC. It encodes CASRQGPSGSFDYEQYF.

The chain joins TRBV5-1 to TRBJ2-3; D remains unclear. The CDR3 loop spans 13 amino acids. The ends were cut back, 4 bases at V and 0 bases at J, with 6 bases in the middle. Per germline, CDR1 SGHRS and CDR2 YFSETQ. The CDR3 is CASSRTSTDTQYF. DNA for the CDR3: TGCGCCAGCAGCCGAACCAGCACAGATACGCAGTATTTT.

The V gene is TRBV28, the J gene TRBJ2-3; maybe TRBD2 (5 bases). This CDR3 contains 16 residues. Germline V gives CDR1 MDHEN, CDR2 SYDVKM. Trimming took off 3 bases at V and 0 bases at J, with 13 bases between the two ends. CDR3 sequence (DNA): TGTGCCAGCAGTTTTCGGACTCACCCTAGCACAGATACGCAGTATTTT. Protein product: CASSFRTHPSTDTQYF.

V and J are TRBV4-1 and TRBJ1-6; D unresolved. The CDR3 loop spans 15 amino acids. The V end was cut by 1 base, the J end by 7 bases, with 11 bases between. Germline CDR1 is MGHRA and CDR2 is YSYEKL. CDR3 residues: CASSQVRGANSPLHF. The CDR3 nucleotides read TGCGCCAGCAGCCAAGTACGAGGTGCCAATTCACCCCTCCACTTT.